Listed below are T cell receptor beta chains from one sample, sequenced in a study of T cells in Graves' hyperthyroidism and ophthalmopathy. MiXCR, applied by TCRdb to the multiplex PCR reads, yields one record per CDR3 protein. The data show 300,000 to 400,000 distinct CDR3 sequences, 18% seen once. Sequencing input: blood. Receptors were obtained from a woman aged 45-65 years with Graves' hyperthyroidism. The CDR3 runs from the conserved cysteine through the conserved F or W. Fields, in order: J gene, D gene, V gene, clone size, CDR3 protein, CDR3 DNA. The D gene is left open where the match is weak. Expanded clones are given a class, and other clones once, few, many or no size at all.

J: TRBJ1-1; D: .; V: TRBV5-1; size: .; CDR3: CASSLVTDPNTEAFF; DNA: TGCGCCAGCAGCTTGGTCACAGATCCGAACACTGAAGCTTTCTTT
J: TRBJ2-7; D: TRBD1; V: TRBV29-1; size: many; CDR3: CSVVGHRGTYEQYF; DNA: TGCAGCGTTGTGGGACACAGGGGGACCTACGAGCAGTACTTC
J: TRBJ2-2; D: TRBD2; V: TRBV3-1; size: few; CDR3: CASSQERPTSGVGGELFF; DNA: TGTGCCAGCAGCCAGGAAAGACCGACTAGCGGGGTCGGCGGGGAGCTGTTTTTT
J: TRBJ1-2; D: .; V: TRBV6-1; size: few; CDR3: CASIRTAKRDYGYTF; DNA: TGTGCCAGCATAAGGACAGCCAAACGGGACTATGGCTACACCTTC
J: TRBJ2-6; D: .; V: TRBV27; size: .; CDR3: CASSGGGAGANVLTF; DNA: TGTGCCAGCAGTGGGGGGGGCGCTGGGGCCAACGTCCTGACTTTC
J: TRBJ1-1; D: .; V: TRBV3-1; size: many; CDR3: CASSPGATTEAFF; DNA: TGTGCCAGCAGCCCAGGGGCGACCACTGAAGCTTTCTTT
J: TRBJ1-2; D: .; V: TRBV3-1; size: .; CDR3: CASSQGGRHGYTF; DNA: TGTGCCAGCAGCCAGGGGGGGCGCCATGGCTACACCTTC
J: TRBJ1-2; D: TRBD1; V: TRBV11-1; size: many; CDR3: CASSSDRASRGYTF; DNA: TGTGCCAGCAGTTCGGACAGGGCCTCTCGTGGCTACACCTTC
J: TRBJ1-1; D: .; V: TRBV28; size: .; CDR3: CASTDLNTEAFF; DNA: TGTGCCAGCACCGACCTGAACACTGAAGCTTTCTTT
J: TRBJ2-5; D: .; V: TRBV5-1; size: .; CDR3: CASRDQETRYF; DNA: TGCGCCAGCAGGGACCAAGAGACCCGGTACTTC
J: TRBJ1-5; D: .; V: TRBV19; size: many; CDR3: CASSTGPTQPQHF; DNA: TGTGCCAGTAGTACGGGACCGACCCAGCCCCAGCATTTT
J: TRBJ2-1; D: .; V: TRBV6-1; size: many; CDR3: CASRARGGGGYNEQFF; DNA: TGTGCCAGCAGGGCCCGGGGAGGGGGCGGCTACAATGAGCAGTTCTTC
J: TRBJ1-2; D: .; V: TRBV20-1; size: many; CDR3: CSARDPQEVYGYTF; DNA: TGCAGTGCTAGAGATCCCCAAGAGGTGTATGGCTACACCTTC
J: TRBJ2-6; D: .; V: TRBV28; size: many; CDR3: CASSFEGKAGANVLTF; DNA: TGTGCCAGCAGTTTCGAAGGGAAAGCTGGGGCCAACGTCCTGACTTTC
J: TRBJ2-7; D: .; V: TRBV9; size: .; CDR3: CASSVAAASYEQYF; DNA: TGTGCCAGCAGCGTAGCGGCAGCCTCCTACGAGCAGTACTTC
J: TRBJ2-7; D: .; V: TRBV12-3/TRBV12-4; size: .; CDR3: CASRASRVSSYEQYF; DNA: TGTGCCAGCAGGGCTAGTCGGGTCAGTTCCTACGAGCAGTACTTC
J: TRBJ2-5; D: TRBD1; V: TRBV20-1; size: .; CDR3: CSKTGTGGFMVETQYF; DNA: TGCAGTAAGACCGGGACAGGGGGTTTCATGGTGGAGACCCAGTACTTC
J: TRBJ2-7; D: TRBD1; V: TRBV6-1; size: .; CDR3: CASGGQRLGEQYF; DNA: TGTGCCAGCGGGGGACAGCGGTTGGGCGAGCAGTACTTC
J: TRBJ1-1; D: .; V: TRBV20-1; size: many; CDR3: CSARRRDYTEAFF; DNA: TGCAGTGCTAGGCGCAGAGATTACACTGAAGCTTTCTTT
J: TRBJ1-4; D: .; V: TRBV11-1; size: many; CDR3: CASSFGQINEKLFF; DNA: TGTGCCAGCAGCTTCGGACAGATTAATGAAAAACTGTTTTTT
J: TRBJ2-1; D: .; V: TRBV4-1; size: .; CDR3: CASSQLQTRNEQFF; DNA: TGCGCCAGCAGCCAACTACAGACTAGGAATGAGCAGTTCTTC
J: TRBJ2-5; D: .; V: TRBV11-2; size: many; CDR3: CASSFTPGAGPSETQYF; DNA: TGTGCCAGCAGCTTTACACCGGGGGCGGGGCCAAGCGAGACCCAGTACTTC
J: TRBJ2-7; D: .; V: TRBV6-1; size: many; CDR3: CASRRRREQYEQYF; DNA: TGTGCCAGCAGGAGACGGCGGGAACAGTACGAGCAGTACTTC
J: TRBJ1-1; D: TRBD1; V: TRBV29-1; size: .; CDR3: CSARDRGGGEAFF; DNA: TGCAGCGCCCGGGACAGGGGAGGAGGTGAAGCTTTCTTT
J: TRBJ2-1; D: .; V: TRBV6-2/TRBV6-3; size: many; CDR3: CAIQDSSYNEQFF; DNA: TGTGCCATCCAGGACTCTTCCTACAATGAGCAGTTCTTC
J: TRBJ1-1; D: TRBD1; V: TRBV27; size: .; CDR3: CASSLWNQGGTEAFF; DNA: TGTGCCAGCAGTTTATGGAATCAGGGGGGCACTGAAGCTTTCTTT
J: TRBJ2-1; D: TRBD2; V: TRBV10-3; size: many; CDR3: CAIRAGEDEQFF; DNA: TGTGCCATCAGAGCGGGAGAAGATGAGCAGTTCTTC